This T cell receptor (beta chain) was captured by sequencing in a study of PD-1 blockade in classical Hodgkin lymphoma. This table comes from immunoSEQ multiplex PCR, and its TCRdb copy is limited to in-frame clones, with some not included. Among about 62,000 clones listed, 88% were seen once. Overall study findings and caveats: Causes of the repertoire differences remain undefined, possibly disease activity or prior therapy.

Trimming took off 0 bases at V and 5 bases at J, with 15 bases between the two ends. Looked up from germline, CDR1 is LNHDA and CDR2 is SQIVND (reference sequence). The CDR3 runs 16 residues. In regard to this clone: No antigen is known for it.

In every patient, relapse followed autologous stem cell transplantation, while exposure to brentuximab vedotin differed. The sample was peripheral blood mononuclear cells (PBMCs), taken at baseline. The receptor's source is a human donor with classical Hodgkin lymphoma. The chain uses TRBV19 and TRBJ2-3; D perhaps matches TRBD2 (6 bases). Written as DNA, the CDR3 is TGTGCCAGTAGTATAGATCTGGAGGGGCGCTTAGATACGCAGTATTTT. Its protein product is CASSIDLEGRLDTQYF. The full variable domain, its missing parts supplied by reference TRBV19 and TRBJ2-3, is DGGITQSPKYLFRKEGQNVTLSCEQNLNHDAMYWYRQDPGQGLRLIYYSQIVNDFQKGDIAEGYSVSREKKESFPLTVTSAQKNPTAFYLCASSIDLEGRLDTQYFGPGTRLTVL.